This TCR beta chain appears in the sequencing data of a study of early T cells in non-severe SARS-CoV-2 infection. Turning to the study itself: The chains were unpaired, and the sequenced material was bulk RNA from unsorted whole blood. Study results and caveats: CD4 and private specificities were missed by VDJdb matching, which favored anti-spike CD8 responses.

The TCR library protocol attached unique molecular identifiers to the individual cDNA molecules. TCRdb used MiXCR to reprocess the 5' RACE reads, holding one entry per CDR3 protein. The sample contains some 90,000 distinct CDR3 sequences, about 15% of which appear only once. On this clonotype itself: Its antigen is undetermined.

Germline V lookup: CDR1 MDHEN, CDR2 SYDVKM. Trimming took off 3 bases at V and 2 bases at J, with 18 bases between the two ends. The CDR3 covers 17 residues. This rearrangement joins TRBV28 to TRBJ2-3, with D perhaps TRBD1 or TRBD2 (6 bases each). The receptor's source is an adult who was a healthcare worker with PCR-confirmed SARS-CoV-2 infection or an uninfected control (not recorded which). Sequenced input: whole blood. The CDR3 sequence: CASSFGGPNPDTDTQYF. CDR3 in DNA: TGTGCCAGCAGTTTTGGGGGGCCAAACCCGGACACAGATACGCAGTATTTT.